The next 21 T cell receptor beta chains were all read from a single sample in a study of cytomegalovirus exposure and HLA in healthy donors. Vbeta (60) and Jbeta (13) primers were used in the PCR. Data came from immunoSEQ multiplex PCR; TCRdb stores just in-frame clones and leaves some out. This table holds 200,000 to 250,000 clones, 75% to 80% found once. Sequencing was done on a sample of PBMCs. The receptors were sampled from a man between 18 and 35 years old in good health and CMV-seronegative.

As regards this clone: At the DNA level, this CDR3 is encoded by other sequences in the same sample as well. The gene calls are TRBV5-1 and TRBJ2-3; no clear D. Trimming removed 0 bases from V and 1 base from J, with 6 bases in between. This CDR3 region has 14 residues. Germline lookup yields CDR1 SGHRS and CDR2 YFSETQ. The CDR3 nucleotides are TGCGCCAGCAGCTTGGCCGGAGGCACAGATACGCAGTATTTT. Translation: CASSLAGGTDTQYF.

The CDR3 DNA reads as TGCAGCGTTGGCCCAGGATCAGGGCAAGAGACCCAGTACTTC. The encoded protein is CSVGPGSGQETQYF. The chain links TRBV29-1 to TRBJ2-5, with TRBD1 as a possible D gene (5 bases). With 4 bases removed from V and 2 bases from J, the gap between germline ends came to 14 bases. The CDR3 loop spans 14 amino acids. Germline values: CDR1 SQVTM, CDR2 ANQGSEA.

This chain connects TRBV11-3 to TRBJ1-1; D gene unclear. The germline gives CDR1 SGHNT, CDR2 YENEEA. Trimming stripped 0 bases from V and 4 bases from J, with 6 bases between. The CDR3 covers 13 residues. The CDR3 here is CASSLEVATEAFF. Written as DNA, the CDR3 is TGTGCCAGCAGCTTAGAGGTAGCCACTGAAGCTTTCTTT.

V gene TRBV5-1 combines with J gene TRBJ1-4, with 9 bases fitting TRBD1. Germline V CDR1 and CDR2: SGHRS, YFSETQ. The V segment lost 1 base and the J segment 0 bases; nucleotides outside the gene matches: 1. The CDR3 loop spans 16 amino acids. The CDR3 sequence: CASSLTGGPTNEKLFF. CDR3 nucleotides: TGCGCCAGCAGCTTGACAGGGGGCCCAACTAATGAAAAACTGTTTTTT.

CDR3 DNA: TGCGCCAGCCGGGACAGGGACAATCAGCCCCAGCATTTT. Residues: CASRDRDNQPQHF. The J gene is TRBJ1-5, the V gene TRBV5-1; TRBD1 matches 9 bases. The CDR3 sequence is 13 residues long. Germline loops: CDR1 SGHRS, CDR2 YFSETQ. Trimming took 7 bases from V and 3 from J; bases not matched to a gene: 2.

J is TRBJ1-5 and V is TRBV7-2, with a possible D match to TRBD1 (6 bases). The CDR3 loop spans 15 amino acids. Looked up from germline, CDR1 is SGHTA and CDR2 is FQGNSA. The germline V and J ends were trimmed by 0 bases and 3 bases, with 9 bases remaining between them. The CDR3 sequence: CASSLATGNNQPQHF. CDR3 nucleotide sequence: TGTGCCAGCAGCTTAGCGACAGGAAACAATCAGCCCCAGCATTTT.

This chain connects TRBV6-5 to TRBJ2-3; tentative D call: TRBD2 (6 bases). Trimming left V 0 bases short and J 2 bases short, with 9 bases between. Germline V gives CDR1 MNHEY, CDR2 SVGAGI. This CDR3 region has 15 residues. The CDR3 spells CASSYSRGATDTQYF. DNA of the CDR3: TGTGCCAGCAGTTACTCGCGCGGGGCCACAGATACGCAGTATTTT.

This clone was seen once. The V and J genes are TRBV9 and TRBJ2-2; the match to TRBD1 covers 8 bases. Germline V gives CDR1 SGDLS, CDR2 YYNGEE. V lost 3 bases to trimming and J lost 6 bases; unmatched junction nucleotides: 4. The CDR3 runs 14 residues. The CDR3: CASSGYRGAGELFF. As DNA, the CDR3 is TGTGCCAGCAGCGGATACAGGGGGGCCGGGGAGCTGTTTTTT.

Worth noting for this clone: Germline and junction disagree at one end, which may indicate a read error. This sequence joins TRBV7-9 and TRBJ2-4; possibly TRBD2 for D (5 bases). This CDR3 region has 19 residues. The germline V gene encodes CDR1 SEHNR and CDR2 FQNEAQ (reference sequence). The CDR3 loop is CSSSDLIGRRVLAKNIQYF. In DNA form, the CDR3 reads TGTTCCAGCAGCGACCTCATCGGCCGGCGGGTACTCGCCAAAAACATTCAGTACTTC. The entire variable domain, with the rest obtained from reference TRBV7-9 and TRBJ2-4, is as follows: DTGVSQNPRHKITKRGQNVTFRCDPISEHNRLYWYRQTLGQGPEFLTYFQNEAQLEKSRLLSDRFSAERPKGSFSTLEIQRTEQGDSAMYLCSSSDLIGRRVLAKNIQYFGAGTRLSVL.

Worth noting for this clone: A read error may account for a junction end that differs from germline. The V gene is TRBV7-7, the J gene TRBJ2-1, with 8 bases that match TRBD1. Looked up from germline, CDR1 is SSHAT and CDR2 is FNYEAQ (reference sequence). The CDR3 extends over 15 amino acids. CDR3 amino acids: CASSLEGQVGGEQFF. The CDR3 nucleotides are TGTGCTAGCAGCTTAGAGGGACAGGTGGGGGGTGAGCAGTTCTTC.

The chain carries TRBV19 and TRBJ1-2; possibly TRBD1 for D (5 bases). Germline V CDR1 and CDR2: LNHDA, SQIVND (reference sequence). This CDR3 region has 12 residues. V dropped 11 bases and J dropped 8 bases, with 18 bases sitting between them. As DNA, the CDR3 is TGTGCCGTCGTAGGGGAGGGAGGCGGCTACACCTTC. It is translated as CAVVGEGGGYTF.

This clone was found a few times. This chain links TRBV25-1 with TRBJ2-3; 9 bases are shared with TRBD1. This CDR3 has 15 residues. Germline assignment: CDR1 MGHDK and CDR2 SYGVNS. The V gene end was trimmed by 4 bases and the J gene end by 4 bases; junction bases not matched to a gene: 6. This CDR3 is CASSGGQGAADTQYF. DNA of the CDR3: TGTGCCAGCAGTGGGGGACAGGGAGCGGCAGATACGCAGTATTTT.

This clone was seen a handful of times. The chain combines TRBV7-6 with TRBJ2-2, with TRBD1 matching over 10 bases. From germline, CDR1 is SGHVS and CDR2 FNYEAQ. Trimming took 5 bases from V and 0 from J; bases not matched to a gene: 0. This CDR3 has 15 amino acids. CDR3 protein: CASSGTGANTGELFF. The CDR3 DNA reads as TGTGCCAGCAGCGGGACAGGGGCGAACACCGGGGAGCTGTTTTTT. The entire variable domain, with the rest obtained from reference TRBV7-6 and TRBJ2-2, is as follows: GAGVSQSPRYKVTKRGQDVALRCDPISGHVSLYWYRQALGQGPEFLTYFNYEAQQDKSGLPNDRFSAERPEGSISTLTIQRTEQRDSAMYRCASSGTGANTGELFFGEGSRLTVL.

This clone was seen only a few times. This chain connects TRBV4-1 to TRBJ1-1; D call uncertain. Looked up from germline, CDR1 is MGHRA and CDR2 is YSYEKL. The CDR3 is 14 amino acids. V lost 0 bases and J lost 2, with 7 bases in between. The CDR3 sequence: CASSQEGLNTEAFF. For the CDR3, the DNA is TGCGCCAGCAGCCAAGAGGGCCTTAACACTGAAGCTTTCTTT.

The rearrangement links TRBV7-9 to TRBJ1-4; D is ambiguous. Germline lookup yields CDR1 SEHNR and CDR2 FQNEAQ (reference sequence). This CDR3 has 13 residues. The germline V and J ends were trimmed by 1 base and 8 bases, with 8 bases remaining between them. The CDR3 reads CASSLGAGEKLFF. The CDR3 DNA reads as TGTGCCAGCAGCTTAGGGGCGGGCGAAAAACTGTTTTTT.

This clone was seen a handful of times. The rearrangement uses TRBV10-3 and TRBJ2-2; D is perhaps TRBD1 (5 bases). Trimming pared 1 base from V and 8 bases from J, leaving 14 bases between. CDR3 length: 15 residues. CDR1 and CDR2 from the germline V gene are ENHRY and SYGVKD. For the CDR3, the DNA is TGTGCCATCAGTGAGTGGGCAGGGAATGCTGGGGAGCTGTTTTTT. It is translated as CAISEWAGNAGELFF.

The sample holds one count of this clone. The V gene is TRBV27, the J gene TRBJ2-7; TRBD1 matches 9 bases. This CDR3 has 15 residues. Germline V gives CDR1 MNHEY, CDR2 SMNVEV (reference sequence). V lost 7 bases and J lost 4; bases outside the gene matches: 11. CDR3: CASKPGDRAQYEQYF. DNA for the CDR3: TGTGCCAGCAAACCTGGGGACAGGGCTCAGTACGAGCAGTACTTC.

This sequence joins TRBV19 and TRBJ2-2, with D possibly matching TRBD1 (6 bases). The CDR3 spans 15 residues. Germline V gives CDR1 LNHDA, CDR2 SQIVND (reference sequence). V was clipped by 8 bases and J by 7 bases, with 20 bases between them. In nucleotides, the CDR3 is TGTGCCAGTGGTCGAGGTACAGGGAGTATCGGGGAGCTGTTTTTT. Translated, it gives CASGRGTGSIGELFF.

V is TRBV27 and J is TRBJ2-7; D remains ambiguous. Germline V gene sequence: CDR1 MNHEY, CDR2 SMNVEV (reference sequence). Trimming removed 5 bases from V and 5 bases from J, with 22 bases in between. The CDR3 totals 16 residues. CDR3: CASSPLQVELVDEQYF. The CDR3 DNA follows: TGTGCCAGCAGTCCTCTCCAGGTAGAATTGGTAGACGAGCAGTACTTC.

V is TRBV19 and J is TRBJ1-3; D gene ambiguous. V dropped 7 bases and J dropped 0 bases, with 16 bases sitting between them. Germline CDR1 LNHDA, CDR2 SQIVND (reference sequence). CDR3 length: 16 residues. Written as DNA, the CDR3 is TGTGCCAGTAAGTTGAAGGCTGAGGGCTCTGGAAACACCATATATTTT. Translated, it gives CASKLKAEGSGNTIYF. The full variable domain, with the rest looked up from reference TRBV19 and TRBJ1-3, is DGGITQSPKYLFRKEGQNVTLSCEQNLNHDAMYWYRQDPGQGLRLIYYSQIVNDFQKGDIAEGYSVSREKKESFPLTVTSAQKNPTAFYLCASKLKAEGSGNTIYFGEGSWLTVV.

The chain combines TRBV11-3 with TRBJ2-2, with 11 bases matching TRBD2. Germline-derived CDR1 and CDR2 are SGHNT and YENEEA. This CDR3 contains 15 residues. V was clipped by 5 bases and J by 1 base; unmatched bases: 0. The CDR3 region has the DNA TGTGCCAGCAGCGGGACTAGCGGGAACACCGGGGAGCTGTTTTTT. Its protein is CASSGTSGNTGELFF. Filled out from reference TRBV11-3 and TRBJ2-2, the complete variable domain reads EAGVVQSPRYKIIEKKQPVAFWCNPISGHNTLYWYLQNLGQGPELLIRYENEEAVDDSQLPKDRFSAERLKGVDSTLKIQPAELGDSAVYLCASSGTSGNTGELFFGEGSRLTVL.